The T cell receptor beta chain under discussion was sequenced for a study of T cells in Graves' hyperthyroidism and ophthalmopathy. General study findings and limits: Within blood appeared most thyroid clonotypes that had expanded above 0.001.

The study left out patients who had uncontrolled infection, other autoimmune disease, pregnancy or lactation. About 10 ml fresh peripheral blood yielded the PBMCs. From RNA transcripts, TCR beta CDR3 regions were amplified. HTBI primers were the set used in a first-round RT-PCR of the TCR CDR3. TCRdb ran MiXCR on the multiplex PCR reads and lists one entry per CDR3 protein. This sample yields some 720,000 distinct CDR3 sequences, of which over 15% are seen a single time; 8.4% belongs to the top ten. As for this clonotype: Its target is unknown.

The CDR3 extends over 16 amino acids. CDR1 and CDR2 from the germline V gene are DFQATT and SNEGSKA (reference sequence). Unmatched junction bases numbered 15, after V lost 6 bases and J lost 4 bases. The V gene is TRBV20-1, the J gene TRBJ2-3; 8 bases line up with TRBD2. This receptor was obtained from a man aged 18 to 29 with Graves' hyperthyroidism. Material for sequencing was blood. The CDR3 DNA reads TGCAGTGCGGGGGGGGTAGCGGGACTTTCGTCAGATACGCAGTATTTT. This translates into CSAGGVAGLSSDTQYF.